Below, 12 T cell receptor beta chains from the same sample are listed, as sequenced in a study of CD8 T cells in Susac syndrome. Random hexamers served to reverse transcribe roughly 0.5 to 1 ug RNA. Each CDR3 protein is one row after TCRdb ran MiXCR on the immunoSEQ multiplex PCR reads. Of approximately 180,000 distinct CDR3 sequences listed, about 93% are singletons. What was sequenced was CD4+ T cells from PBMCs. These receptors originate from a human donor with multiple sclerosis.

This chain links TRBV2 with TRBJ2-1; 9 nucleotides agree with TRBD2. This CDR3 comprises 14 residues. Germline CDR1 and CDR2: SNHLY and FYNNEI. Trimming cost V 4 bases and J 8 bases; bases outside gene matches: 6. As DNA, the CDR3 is TGTGCCAGCAGTGTCGCTAGCGGGATAGATGAGCAGTTCTTC. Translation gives CASSVASGIDEQFF.

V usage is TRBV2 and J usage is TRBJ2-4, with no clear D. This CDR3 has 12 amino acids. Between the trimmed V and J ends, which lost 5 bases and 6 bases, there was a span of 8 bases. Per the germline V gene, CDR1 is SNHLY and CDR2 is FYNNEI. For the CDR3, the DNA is TGTGCCAGCAGTCCCACCCGAAACATTCAGTACTTC. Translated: CASSPTRNIQYF.

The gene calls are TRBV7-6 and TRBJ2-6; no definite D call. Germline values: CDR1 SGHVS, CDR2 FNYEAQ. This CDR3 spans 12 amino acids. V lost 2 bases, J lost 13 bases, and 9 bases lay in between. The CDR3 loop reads CASSLKDGVLTF. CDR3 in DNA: TGTGCCAGCAGCTTAAAGGATGGTGTCCTGACTTTC.

The CDR3: CASSLAVDSRGNTIYF. The CDR3 coding sequence is TGTGCCAGCAGCTTAGCGGTTGACTCGAGGGGAAACACCATATATTTT. This chain connects TRBV13 to TRBJ1-3; D is ambiguous. The length of the CDR3 is 16 residues. The ends were cut back, 1 base at V and 4 bases at J, with 14 bases in the middle. Germline assignment: CDR1 PRHDT and CDR2 FYEKMQ (reference sequence).

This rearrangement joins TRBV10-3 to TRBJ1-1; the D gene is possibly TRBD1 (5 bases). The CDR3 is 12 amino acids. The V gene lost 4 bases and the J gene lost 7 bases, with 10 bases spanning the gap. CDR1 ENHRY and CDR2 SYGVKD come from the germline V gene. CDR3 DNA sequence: TGTGCCATCAGTGCCCGGGACGATGAAGCTTTCTTT. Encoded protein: CAISARDDEAFF.

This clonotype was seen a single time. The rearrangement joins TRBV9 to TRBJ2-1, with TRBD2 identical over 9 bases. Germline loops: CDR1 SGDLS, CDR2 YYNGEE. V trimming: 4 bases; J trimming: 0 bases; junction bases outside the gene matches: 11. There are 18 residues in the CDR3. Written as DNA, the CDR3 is TGTGCCAGCAGCCCCCGTGGCGGGGGGGCGAGCTCCTACAATGAGCAGTTCTTC. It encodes CASSPRGGGASSYNEQFF.

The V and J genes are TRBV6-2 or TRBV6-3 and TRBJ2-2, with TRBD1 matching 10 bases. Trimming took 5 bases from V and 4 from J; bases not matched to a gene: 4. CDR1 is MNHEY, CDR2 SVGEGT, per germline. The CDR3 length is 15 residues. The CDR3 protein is CASSPGQGGTGELFF. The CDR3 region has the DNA TGTGCCAGCAGTCCCGGACAGGGGGGCACCGGGGAGCTGTTTTTT.

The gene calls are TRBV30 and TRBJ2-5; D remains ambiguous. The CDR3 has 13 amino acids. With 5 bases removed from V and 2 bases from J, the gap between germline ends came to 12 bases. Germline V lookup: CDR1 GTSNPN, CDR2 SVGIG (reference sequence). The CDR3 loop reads CAWARRLQETQYF. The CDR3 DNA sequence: TGTGCCTGGGCAAGACGGCTGCAAGAGACCCAGTACTTC.

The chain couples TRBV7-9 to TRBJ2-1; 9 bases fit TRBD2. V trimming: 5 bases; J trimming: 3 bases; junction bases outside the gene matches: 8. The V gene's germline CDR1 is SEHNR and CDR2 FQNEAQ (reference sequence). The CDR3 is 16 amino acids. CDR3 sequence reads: CASSLRLAEYYNEQFF. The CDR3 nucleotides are TGTGCCAGCAGCCTCAGACTAGCGGAATACTACAATGAGCAGTTCTTC.

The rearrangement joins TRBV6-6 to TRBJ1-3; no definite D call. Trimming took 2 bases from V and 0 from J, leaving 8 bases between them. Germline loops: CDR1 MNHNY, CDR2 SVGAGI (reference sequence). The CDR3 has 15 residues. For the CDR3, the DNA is TGTGCCAGCAGTTACGCGGGGAGCTCTGGAAACACCATATATTTT. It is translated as CASSYAGSSGNTIYF.

The CDR3 bases are TGTGCCAGCAGCCAAGGGTCGGGGGGGCCAGGTGAAGAGACCCAGTACTTC. Protein: CASSQGSGGPGEETQYF. The chain is built from TRBV3-1 and TRBJ2-5, with 8 positions matching TRBD2. CDR3 length: 17 amino acids. Germline V lookup: CDR1 LGHDT, CDR2 YNNKEL (reference sequence). J lost 3 bases, V lost 1 base, and 10 bases had no gene match.

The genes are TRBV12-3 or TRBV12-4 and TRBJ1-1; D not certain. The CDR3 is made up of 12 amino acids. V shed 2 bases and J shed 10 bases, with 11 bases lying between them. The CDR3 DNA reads TGTGCCAGCAGTTTATTGCGGGGTCGAGCTTTCTTT. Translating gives CASSLLRGRAFF.